This is a list of T cell receptor beta chains from one sample in a study of T cells in Graves' hyperthyroidism and ophthalmopathy. TCRdb reprocessed the multiplex PCR reads via MiXCR and lists one record per CDR3 protein. The sample includes 450,000 to 650,000 distinct CDR3 sequences, roughly a sixth of them seen just once. Sequencing used blood. The receptors originated from a woman under 30 with Graves' ophthalmopathy. The CDR3 runs from the conserved cysteine through the conserved F or W. Fields, in order: J gene, clone size, D gene, V gene, CDR3 protein, CDR3 DNA. The D gene is left open where the match is weak. Only part of the rows carry a size: once, few, many, or a class if the clone is expanded.

TRBJ1-1	-	TRBD1	TRBV7-8	CASSPDRETEAFF	TGTGCCAGCAGCCCTGACAGGGAGACTGAAGCTTTCTTT
TRBJ2-3	-	-	TRBV4-1	CASRAWGSTDTQYF	TGCGCCAGCAGGGCTTGGGGTTCAACAGATACGCAGTATTTT
TRBJ2-7	few	TRBD1	TRBV27	CASSLITGGSRDYEQYF	TGTGCCAGCAGTTTAATAACAGGGGGCAGCAGGGACTACGAGCAGTACTTC
TRBJ2-7	many	-	TRBV6-1	CASSESDLYEQYF	TGTGCCAGCAGTGAATCGGACCTATACGAGCAGTACTTC
TRBJ2-3	few	-	TRBV6-4	CASSDSTSTDTQYF	TGTGCCAGCAGTGACTCGACTAGCACAGATACGCAGTATTTT
TRBJ2-5	-	TRBD1	TRBV12-3/TRBV12-4	CASGGQGPETQYF	TGTGCCAGCGGAGGACAGGGACCGGAGACCCAGTACTTC
TRBJ1-4	-	-	TRBV14	CASSPSGQIPEKLFF	TGTGCCAGCAGCCCCTCGGGACAAATACCAGAAAAACTGTTTTTT
TRBJ1-4	-	TRBD1	TRBV20-1	CSARQGAKEKLFF	TGCAGTGCCAGACAGGGGGCGAAGGAAAAACTGTTTTTT
TRBJ1-1	many	-	TRBV7-2	CASSFWESGTEAFF	TGTGCCAGCAGCTTCTGGGAAAGTGGCACTGAAGCTTTCTTT
TRBJ1-5	many	TRBD1	TRBV3-1	CASSQAGQGNQPQHF	TGTGCCAGCAGCCAAGCGGGACAGGGGAATCAGCCCCAGCATTTT
TRBJ2-7	-	TRBD1	TRBV6-1	CASSMDRDHEQYF	TGTGCCAGCAGTATGGACAGGGACCACGAGCAGTACTTC